The 2 T cell receptor beta chains presented below share a single source sample, sequenced in a study of cytomegalovirus exposure and HLA in healthy donors. The primer mix had 60 Vbeta and 13 Jbeta primers. This table comes from immunoSEQ multiplex PCR, and its TCRdb copy is limited to in-frame clones, with some not included. The data contain some 96,000 clones, 50% to 80% of them seen just once; the ten biggest clones take up approximately 3%. Input material: PBMCs. The receptors shown here come from a man in his fifties or sixties in good health and CMV-seronegative.

The chain joins TRBV19 to TRBJ2-7, with TRBD2 as a possible D gene (5 bases). The V end was cut by 11 bases, the J end by 5 bases, with 28 bases between. Germline CDR1 reads LNHDA; CDR2 reads SQIVND (reference sequence). This CDR3 has 16 amino acids. The CDR3 here is CAGFLAWVSDHDEQYF. The CDR3 bases are TGTGCCGGCTTCCTCGCGTGGGTTAGCGACCATGACGAGCAGTACTTC.

The chain employs TRBV13 and TRBJ1-1, with TRBD1 matching 10 bases. The ends lost 5 bases at V and 4 bases at J; junction bases unmatched: 4. Germline V gene sequence: CDR1 PRHDT, CDR2 FYEKMQ (reference sequence). The CDR3 loop spans 14 amino acids. In DNA form, the CDR3 reads TGTGCCAGCAGCCGGGGACAGGGGAGCACTGAAGCTTTCTTT. Protein sequence: CASSRGQGSTEAFF.